The following is a T cell receptor beta chain sequence with its context. There is no known antigen for this receptor. Within one base of it there is no much larger clone, and no base qualities were kept. The collaborating institutions used their own protocols to collect whole blood in K2EDTA tubes. For TCRbeta analysis, collaborator samples were shipped as frozen whole blood, as isolated PBMCs, or as DNA extracted from either sample type. TCRbeta CDR3 regions were amplified from genomic DNA using the immunoSEQ Assay, a bias-controlled multiplex PCR. On the study's bioinformatics: Within the assay, amplification of reference gene primers was used to estimate how many nucleated cells each sample contained. Sequence reads were collapsed and filtered to measure the absolute abundance of every unique TCRbeta CDR3 rearrangement. For each sample, productive Simpson clonality was calculated as the square root of Simpson's diversity index over productive rearrangements. TCRdb re-hosts the immuneACCESS table, in-frame sequences only. Its copies lack some clones; in the studies checked, an unresolved V gene accounts for under half of them, and the cause for the rest is not known. V and J calls and clone size are those listed in that table; D and trimming were worked out from the DNA. The sample has 470,000 or so clones on record, approximately 83% of them singletons. Together, the top ten hold approximately 3% of the sample.

The CDR3 runs 19 residues from the cysteine to the phenylalanine. Here the CDR3 DNA is all that survives: 57 bases in frame from base 1. Via the germline V gene, CDR1 is MDHEN and CDR2 SYDVKM. The V end loses 3 bases and the J end loses 0 bases, and a stretch of 21 bases separates them. This sample is part of a study of blood T cell repertoires in COVID-19 (dated by TCRdb to about 2020). Background on the whole study: The collaborator samples originated in the United States, Italy and Spain and spanned the acute and convalescent phases of COVID-19. The prospective study material was composed of cDNA or gDNA derived from T cells, B-cell-depleted T cells, or PBMCs. Deeply sampled blood TCRbeta repertoires from subjects exposed to, actively infected with, or recovered from COVID-19 were included in the dataset. The repertoires were released in a freely available public database meant as a resource for research on the immune response to SARS-CoV-2. Samples were obtained from the ongoing ImmuneRACE study (first 160 participants) and from 1,000 to 1,500 subjects provided by 6 global collaborators. A de-identified subject ID, COVID-19 status, age in years and sex were almost always included in the sample metadata. Where available, HLA class I and class II types were obtained from metadata supplied by the sample provider rather than from assay-based typing. Beyond this particular receptor, the publication reports: Clinical and demographic metadata were provided uncurated, with the amount varying by source and participant.

The V and J genes are TRBV28 and TRBJ1-3; the D gene is possibly TRBD1, with 5 bases matching. The TCR originated in a human donor in a cohort sampled during active COVID-19. The material sequenced was peripheral blood. Here the CDR3 is given as CASSFGTGGSGSSGNTIYF. Read as DNA, the sequence is TGTGCCAGCAGTTTTGGGACCGGGGGGTCAGGGAGCTCTGGAAACACCATATATTTT.